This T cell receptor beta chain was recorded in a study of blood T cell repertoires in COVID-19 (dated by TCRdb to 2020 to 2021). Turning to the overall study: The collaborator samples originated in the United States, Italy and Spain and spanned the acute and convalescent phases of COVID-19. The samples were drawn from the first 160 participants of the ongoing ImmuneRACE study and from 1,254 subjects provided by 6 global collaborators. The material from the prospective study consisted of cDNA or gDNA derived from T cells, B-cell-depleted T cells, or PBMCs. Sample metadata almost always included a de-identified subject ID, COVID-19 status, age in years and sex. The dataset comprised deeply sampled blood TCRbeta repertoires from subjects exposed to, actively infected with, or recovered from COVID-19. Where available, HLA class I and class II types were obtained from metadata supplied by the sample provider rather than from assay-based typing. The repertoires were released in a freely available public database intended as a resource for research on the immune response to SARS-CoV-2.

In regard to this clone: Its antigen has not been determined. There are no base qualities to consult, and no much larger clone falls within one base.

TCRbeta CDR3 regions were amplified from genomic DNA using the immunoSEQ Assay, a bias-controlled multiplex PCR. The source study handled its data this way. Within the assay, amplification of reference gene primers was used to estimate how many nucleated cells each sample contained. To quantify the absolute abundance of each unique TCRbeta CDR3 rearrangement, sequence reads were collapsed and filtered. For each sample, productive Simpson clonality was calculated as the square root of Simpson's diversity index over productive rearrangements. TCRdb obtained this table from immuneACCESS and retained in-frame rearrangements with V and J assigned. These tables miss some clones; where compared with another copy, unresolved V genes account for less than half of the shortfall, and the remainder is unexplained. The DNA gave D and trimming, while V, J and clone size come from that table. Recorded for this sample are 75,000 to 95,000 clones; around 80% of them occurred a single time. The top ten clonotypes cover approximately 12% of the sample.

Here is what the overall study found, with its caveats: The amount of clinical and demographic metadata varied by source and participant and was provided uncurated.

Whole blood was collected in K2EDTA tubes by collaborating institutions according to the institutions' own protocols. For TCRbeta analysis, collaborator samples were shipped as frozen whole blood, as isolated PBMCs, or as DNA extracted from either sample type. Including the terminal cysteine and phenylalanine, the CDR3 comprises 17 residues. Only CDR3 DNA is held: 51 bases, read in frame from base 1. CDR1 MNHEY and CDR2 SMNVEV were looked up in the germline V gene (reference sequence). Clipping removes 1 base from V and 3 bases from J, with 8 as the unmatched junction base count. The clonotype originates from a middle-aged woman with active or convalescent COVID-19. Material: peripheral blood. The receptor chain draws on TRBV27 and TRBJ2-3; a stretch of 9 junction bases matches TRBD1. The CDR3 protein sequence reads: CASSLFGPGQGTDTQYF. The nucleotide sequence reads TGTGCCAGCAGTTTATTTGGTCCCGGACAGGGGACAGATACGCAGTATTTT.